Each of the 31 T cell receptor beta chains below was sequenced from the same sample in a study of beta chain features in type 1 diabetes. The authors reverse transcribed all of the isolated RNA, so sequencing captured expressed TCRB transcripts. Only in-frame clones appear in the TCRdb table, and some are missing; sequencing was by immunoSEQ multiplex PCR. The top ten clones hold 1.3% to 1.5% of a sample with about 140,000 clones, 6.9% of them seen once. The material sequenced was central memory CD4+ T cells from blood. These receptors were collected from a woman in her twenties or thirties in good health.

This clone was detected a few times. V usage is TRBV6-6 and J usage is TRBJ2-7, with 11 bases identical to TRBD2. V gave up 0 bases and J gave up 6 bases; unmatched junction bases: 4. The CDR3 is 15 amino acids. Germline-derived CDR1 and CDR2 are MNHNY and SVGAGI (reference sequence). This CDR3 is CASSYSSGRAAEQYF. CDR3 DNA: TGTGCCAGCAGTTACTCTAGCGGGAGGGCCGCCGAGCAGTACTTC.

The V call is TRBV5-5, the J call TRBJ2-1, with 9 bases lining up with TRBD2. Germline loops: CDR1 SGHKS, CDR2 YYEKEE (reference sequence). The CDR3 consists of 15 residues. J lost 4 bases, V lost 0 bases, and 2 bases had no gene match. The CDR3 here is CASSLGLAVYNEQFF. CDR3 sequence (DNA): TGTGCCAGCAGCTTGGGACTAGCGGTTTACAATGAGCAGTTCTTC.

In its sample, this clone was seen many times. The chain employs TRBV5-6 and TRBJ2-1, with TRBD2 identical over 11 bases. Germline assignment: CDR1 SGHDT and CDR2 YYEEEE. J lost 5 bases, V lost 2 bases, and 6 bases had no gene match. There are 16 residues in the CDR3. The CDR3 reads CASSFVAGGPDNEQFF. CDR3 in DNA: TGTGCCAGCAGCTTCGTAGCGGGAGGGCCCGACAATGAGCAGTTCTTC.

The chain is built from TRBV7-9 and TRBJ1-1; D may be TRBD1 (5 bases). Germline CDR1 SEHNR, CDR2 FQNEAQ (reference sequence). The length of the CDR3 is 14 residues. The V end was cut by 2 bases, the J end by 5 bases, with 12 bases between. CDR3: CASSLIGAGTEAFF. DNA for the CDR3: TGTGCCAGCAGCTTAATTGGGGCGGGGACTGAAGCTTTCTTT.

The V call is TRBV29-1, the J call TRBJ2-3; D perhaps matches TRBD2 (7 bases). Trimming stripped 5 bases from V and 5 bases from J, with 14 bases between. Per the germline V gene, CDR1 is SQVTM and CDR2 is ANQGSEA. This CDR3 is 13 amino acids long. The chain's CDR3 is CSVQEGGGDTQYF. Written as DNA, the CDR3 is TGCAGCGTTCAGGAGGGAGGGGGAGATACGCAGTATTTT.

The genes are TRBV29-1 and TRBJ2-3; 7 bases line up with TRBD2. The germline V gene encodes CDR1 SQVTM and CDR2 ANQGSEA. The CDR3 is 15 amino acids. The V and J ends lost 0 bases and 4 bases, in that order; junction bases with no gene match: 7. The CDR3 reads CSVEERGSRADTQYF. CDR3 DNA: TGCAGCGTTGAAGAGCGCGGGAGCCGGGCAGATACGCAGTATTTT.

This clone was recorded a few times. This chain joins TRBV18 and TRBJ2-5; 7 bases are a match to TRBD2. The length of the CDR3 is 14 residues. Per germline, CDR1 KGHSH and CDR2 LQKENI. The V gene end was trimmed by 3 bases and the J gene end by 3 bases; junction bases not matched to a gene: 4. CDR3 sequence: CASSPQAGEETQYF. CDR3 sequence (DNA): TGTGCCAGCTCACCGCAGGCGGGAGAAGAGACCCAGTACTTC. Complete variable domain (other parts from reference TRBV18 and TRBJ2-5): NAGVMQNPRHLVRRRGQEARLRCSPMKGHSHVYWYRQLPEEGLKFMVYLQKENIIDESGMPKERFSAEFPKEGPSILRIQQVVRGDSAAYFCASSPQAGEETQYFGPGTRLLVL.

This clone appeared a few times. The chain joins TRBV9 to TRBJ2-5, with D possibly being TRBD1 (6 bases). V was cut by 0 bases and J by 5 bases, with 11 bases left in between. The CDR3 sequence is 14 residues long. Germline V gene data show CDR1 as SGDLS and CDR2 as YYNGEE. The CDR3 bases are TGTGCCAGCAGCGTAGATGGGGGCAGGGAGACCCAGTACTTC. Translated, it gives CASSVDGGRETQYF.

This clone was picked up a small number of times. V and J are TRBV9 and TRBJ2-3, with D uncertain. Between the trimmed V and J ends, which lost 4 bases and 3 bases, there was a span of 9 bases. The CDR3 consists of 13 residues. Germline values: CDR1 SGDLS, CDR2 YYNGEE. This chain's CDR3 is CASSTTVTDTQYF. The CDR3 DNA follows: TGTGCCAGCAGCACGACTGTGACAGATACGCAGTATTTT. The full variable domain, completed using reference TRBV9 and TRBJ2-3, is DSGVTQTPKHLITATGQRVTLRCSPRSGDLSVYWYQQSLDQGLQFLIQYYNGEERAKGNILERFSAQQFPDLHSELNLSSLELGDSALYFCASSTTVTDTQYFGPGTRLTVL.

This clone was recorded many times. The V and J genes are TRBV29-1 and TRBJ2-7, with D maybe TRBD2 (5 bases). Trimming took 1 base from V and 2 from J, leaving 21 bases between them. Germline CDR1 reads SQVTM; CDR2 reads ANQGSEA. This CDR3 has 17 amino acids. Here the CDR3 DNA reads TGCAGCGTTGAAGTCCGAGACGGGGTAGGGAGAACCTACGAGCAGTACTTC. Protein sequence: CSVEVRDGVGRTYEQYF.

This chain links TRBV19 with TRBJ2-3; 8 bases align to TRBD1. The CDR3 is 14 residues long. J was trimmed by 8 bases and V by 7 bases; bases with no gene match: 11. The V gene's germline CDR1 is LNHDA and CDR2 SQIVND (reference sequence). The DNA for the CDR3 is TGTGCCAGTACACGACAGGGGCTGTCGGGTACGCAGTATTTT. Translated, it gives CASTRQGLSGTQYF.

This clone was counted only a few times. The V gene is TRBV7-2, the J gene TRBJ2-5; D possibly corresponds to TRBD1 (5 bases). Germline loops: CDR1 SGHTA, CDR2 FQGNSA. V gave up 0 bases and J gave up 5 bases, with 10 bases separating them. This CDR3 has 14 residues. The CDR3 protein is CASSLAQGSETQYF. DNA of the CDR3: TGTGCCAGCAGCTTAGCGCAGGGTTCGGAGACCCAGTACTTC.

This clone was seen only a few times. The V and J genes are TRBV10-3 and TRBJ2-5, with 11 bases fitting TRBD2. The V segment lost 5 bases and the J segment 4 bases; nucleotides outside the gene matches: 3. Germline values: CDR1 ENHRY, CDR2 SYGVKD. The CDR3 has 14 amino acids. CDR3 sequence (DNA): TGTGCCATCAGTTTAGCGGGAGGGGCAGAGACCCAGTACTTC. Its translation is CAISLAGGAETQYF.

The V and J genes are TRBV7-3 and TRBJ2-5; D might be TRBD2 (5 bases). The CDR3 is made up of 14 amino acids. V lost 2 bases to trimming and J lost 5 bases, with 12 bases between them. Germline CDR1 reads SGHTA; CDR2 reads FQGTGA. The CDR3 loop reads CASSLAPGWETQYF. Written as DNA, the CDR3 is TGTGCCAGCAGCTTAGCGCCGGGGTGGGAGACCCAGTACTTC.

The chain uses TRBV28 and TRBJ1-5; TRBD1 aligns across 11 bases. This CDR3 is 14 amino acids long. CDR1 is MDHEN and CDR2 is SYDVKM in the germline V gene. V lost 7 bases, J lost 6 bases, and 5 bases stayed unmatched. CDR3 nucleotides: TGTGCCAGCAAACCGGGACAGGGGGTTCAGCCCCAGCATTTT. Its protein is CASKPGQGVQPQHF. The entire variable domain, with the rest obtained from reference TRBV28 and TRBJ1-5, is as follows: DVKVTQSSRYLVKRTGEKVFLECVQDMDHENMFWYRQDPGLGLRLIYFSYDVKMKEKGDIPEGYSVSREKKERFSLILESASTNQTSMYLCASKPGQGVQPQHFGDGTRLSIL.

This chain connects TRBV28 to TRBJ1-3, with D possibly matching TRBD1 (6 bases). Germline-derived CDR1 and CDR2 are MDHEN and SYDVKM. The CDR3 sequence is 15 residues long. Between the trimmed V and J ends, which lost 4 bases and 3 bases, there was a span of 13 bases. In DNA, the CDR3 is TGTGCCAGCAGTTCAGGGGCAGCTTATGGAAACACCATATATTTT. Its protein is CASSSGAAYGNTIYF.

The chain has TRBV2 and TRBJ1-5; no clear D. From germline, CDR1 is SNHLY and CDR2 FYNNEI. The V gene lost 2 bases and the J gene lost 0 bases, with 5 bases spanning the gap. The CDR3 is 14 residues long. CDR3 DNA sequence: TGTGCCAGCAGTGAATACATTAGCAATCAGCCCCAGCATTTT. Its protein is CASSEYISNQPQHF.

This clone appeared a few times. The genes are TRBV7-3 and TRBJ2-3; 9 bases align to TRBD2. V shed 5 bases and J 4 bases; nucleotides not matched to a gene: 13. CDR3 size: 17 residues. Per the germline V gene, CDR1 is SGHTA and CDR2 is FQGTGA. The CDR3 nucleotides are TGTGCCAGCAGCCCGCGACCACTGGCGGGAGGGTCAGATACGCAGTATTTT. It encodes CASSPRPLAGGSDTQYF.

The rearrangement uses TRBV7-9 and TRBJ2-1, with unresolved D. The CDR3 contains 15 residues. V was trimmed by 3 bases and J by 0 bases, leaving 9 bases between them. Germline V gives CDR1 SEHNR, CDR2 FQNEAQ (reference sequence). CDR3: CASSLMASSYNEQFF. The DNA of the CDR3 is TGTGCCAGCAGCTTGATGGCCAGCTCCTACAATGAGCAGTTCTTC.

This chain uses TRBV10-1 with TRBJ1-1; 8 bases are a match to TRBD1. Germline V gene lookup returns CDR1 WNHNN and CDR2 SYGVQD (reference sequence). The trim removed 2 bases at V and 2 bases at J, leaving 1 base unmatched. The CDR3 sequence is 14 residues long. The CDR3: CASSEGQGNTEAFF. The CDR3 DNA follows: TGCGCCAGCAGTGAGGGACAGGGCAACACTGAAGCTTTCTTT.

This clone occurred many times. V and J are TRBV7-9 and TRBJ2-5; possibly TRBD1 for D (6 bases). The V end lost 5 bases, the J end lost 7 bases, and 11 bases lay between the germline ends. The germline CDR1 and CDR2 sequences are SEHNR and FQNEAQ (reference sequence). CDR3 length: 12 residues. The CDR3 reads CASSELGGTQYF. CDR3 bases: TGTGCCAGCAGCGAATTAGGGGGGACCCAGTACTTC.

The chain employs TRBV1 and TRBJ2-1; the table names TRBD2, a call not compared with the DNA. TRBV1 is a pseudogene segment. The CDR3 sequence is 14 residues long. For the CDR3, the DNA is TGCACCAGCAGCCCGCTAGCGGGGGGCAATGAGCAGTTCTTC. This sequence encodes CTSSPLAGGNEQFF.

The rearrangement joins TRBV28 to TRBJ2-1; TRBD2 matches 8 bases. There are 17 residues in the CDR3. V lost 3 bases, J lost 4 bases, and 11 bases stayed unmatched. Looked up from germline, CDR1 is MDHEN and CDR2 is SYDVKM. In DNA form, the CDR3 reads TGTGCCAGCAGTTTTGGCCTTAGCGGGACGGGGTACAATGAGCAGTTCTTC. Translating it yields CASSFGLSGTGYNEQFF.

This clone was observed a few times. The chain joins TRBV18 to TRBJ2-7; D is possibly TRBD2 (5 bases). CDR3 size: 14 residues. The germline V gene has CDR1 KGHSH and CDR2 LQKENI. Trimming left V 0 bases short and J 5 bases short, with 11 bases between. CDR3 in amino acids: CASSPPTGSHEQYF. CDR3 sequence (DNA): TGTGCCAGCTCACCACCGACGGGGTCACACGAGCAGTACTTC.

The chain is built from TRBV12-5 and TRBJ2-5; D not resolved. This CDR3 has 13 residues. The germline V and J ends were trimmed by 1 base and 7 bases, with 10 bases remaining between them. Per the germline V gene, CDR1 is LGHNT and CDR2 is FRNRAP. The CDR3 nucleotides read TGTGCTAGTGGTTTGGACGCAGGTTGGACCCAGTACTTC. It specifies CASGLDAGWTQYF. Full variable domain (rest looked up from reference TRBV12-5 and TRBJ2-5): DARVTQTPRHKVTEMGQEVTMRCQPILGHNTVFWYRQTMMQGLELLAYFRNRAPLDDSGMPKDRFSAEMPDATLATLKIQPSEPRDSAVYFCASGLDAGWTQYFGPGTRLLVL.

This clone appeared many times. The chain uses TRBV7-8 and TRBJ1-1; TRBD1 matches 7 bases. With V trimmed by 5 bases and J by 7 bases, 7 bases remained unmatched. The germline V gene has CDR1 SGHVS and CDR2 FQNEAQ. This CDR3 contains 13 residues. For the CDR3, the DNA is TGTGCCAGCAGCATAGACACAGGGGTTGAAGCTTTCTTT. This codes for CASSIDTGVEAFF.

The V and J genes are TRBV6-6 and TRBJ2-3; 9 bases fit TRBD1. Trimming cost V 10 bases and J 4 bases; bases outside gene matches: 9. The CDR3 contains 14 residues. Germline V gives CDR1 MNHNY, CDR2 SVGAGI (reference sequence). CDR3 bases: TGTGCCATCGACCGGGACAGGGATCCAGATACGCAGTATTTT. It specifies CAIDRDRDPDTQYF.

This rearrangement joins TRBV28 to TRBJ2-3; D possibly corresponds to TRBD2 (5 bases). Deletions cut 2 bases from V and 0 bases from J, with 9 bases between. The CDR3 length is 15 residues. Germline CDR1 reads MDHEN; CDR2 reads SYDVKM. CDR3 sequence: CASSLGGLSTDTQYF. CDR3 nucleotides: TGTGCCAGCAGTTTAGGCGGGCTAAGCACAGATACGCAGTATTTT.

V usage is TRBV7-2 and J usage is TRBJ1-2; TRBD1 matches at 8 bases. Per germline, CDR1 SGHTA and CDR2 FQGNSA. V was pared by 6 bases and J by 8 bases, with 20 bases of the junction left unmatched. CDR3 length: 17 amino acids. As DNA, the CDR3 is TGTGCCAGCAGTAATCTCCCGGGACAGGTAGCAACGGCAGGCTACACCTTC. This gives the protein CASSNLPGQVATAGYTF.

Only a few counts were recorded for this clone. The chain is built from TRBV5-6 and TRBJ2-5, with TRBD2 matching over 15 bases. This CDR3 is 19 amino acids long. V was clipped by 2 bases and J by 1 base; unmatched bases: 9. Germline CDR1 is SGHDT and CDR2 is YYEEEE. The CDR3 coding sequence is TGTGCCAGCAGCTTAGACGCCGGGACTAGCGGGAGGATCCAAGAGACCCAGTACTTC. Translation: CASSLDAGTSGRIQETQYF.

This clone has just a few counts. This sequence joins TRBV7-2 and TRBJ1-3; D remains unclear. The CDR3 is 14 residues long. Germline assignment: CDR1 SGHTA and CDR2 FQGNSA. The germline V and J ends were trimmed by 2 bases and 0 bases, with 5 bases remaining between them. CDR3 region: CASSLSLSGNTIYF. The CDR3 DNA follows: TGTGCCAGCAGCTTAAGCCTCTCTGGAAACACCATATATTTT.